The 12 T cell receptor beta chains below all came from one sample that was sequenced in a study of tumor-infiltrating lymphocytes in primary liver carcinoma. Unsorted bulk tissue, about 18-31 mg of it, served as the source for co-extraction of RNA and DNA. A constant-region primer served to make TCR beta cDNA from roughly 500 ng total RNA. What produced the TCR beta libraries was three nested multiplex PCR rounds using slightly modified ARM-PCR. For around 11 cycles apiece, the opening two PCR rounds ran with TRBV1-TRBV30 forward primers and a C-beta reverse primer. TCRdb reprocessed the multiplex PCR reads via MiXCR and lists one record per CDR3 protein. The sample has 90,000 to 150,000 distinct CDR3 sequences; nearly 70% are singletons. The specimen was tumor-adjacent normal liver tissue. These receptors originate from a woman in her sixties or seventies with primary liver carcinoma and hepatitis B virus infection.

As for this clonotype: A read error may produce the germline difference seen at one junction end. The chain couples TRBV28 to TRBJ2-3, with a tentative D call TRBD2 (6 bases). The CDR3 runs 15 residues. From germline, CDR1 is MDHEN and CDR2 SYDVKM. CDR3 sequence reads: CATSIAVSSTDTQYF. The CDR3 coding sequence is TGTGCCACCAGTATAGCGGTATCTAGCACAGATACGCAGTATTTT.

Regarding this clonotype: This may arise from a read error, as a much more abundant clone is one base away. V gene TRBV5-1 combines with J gene TRBJ1-1; the D is unclear. This CDR3 is 14 amino acids long. The V and J ends lost 3 bases and 0 bases respectively, with 9 bases between them. The germline V gene has CDR1 SGHRS and CDR2 YFSETQ. The CDR3 is CASSSQDMNTEAFF. CDR3 in DNA: TGCGCCAGCAGCTCACAAGATATGAACACTGAAGCTTTCTTT.

Comment on this clonotype: With a much larger clone just one base away, this may be a read error. The chain links TRBV28 to TRBJ2-2; 12 positions agree with TRBD2. After removal of 3 bases from V and 5 bases from J, the junction contained 7 bases not matched to a gene. The CDR3 is 17 residues long. Per germline, CDR1 MDHEN and CDR2 SYDVKM. CDR3 sequence reads: CASSFPSGRDRTGELFF. CDR3 nucleotides: TGTGCCAGCAGTTTTCCTAGCGGGAGGGATCGGACCGGGGAGCTGTTTTTT.

Turning to this clonotype: The conserved closing phenylalanine or tryptophan is absent in this CDR3, likely reflecting a read error. The chain couples TRBV29-1 to TRBJ2-1; 9 nucleotides line up with TRBD2. Germline V gene lookup returns CDR1 SQVTM and CDR2 ANQGSEA. This CDR3 has 14 amino acids. CDR3 amino acids: CNVGLAGWFSEQFS. CDR3 coding DNA: TGCAACGTTGGTCTAGCGGGATGGTTCAGTGAGCAGTTCTCC.

Remarks on this clonotype: This could be a read error, since a much larger clone is one nucleotide away. The V gene is TRBV7-9, the J gene TRBJ2-3; the match to TRBD2 covers 7 bases. The length of the CDR3 is 15 residues. From germline, CDR1 is SEHNR and CDR2 FQNEAQ (reference sequence). CDR3: CASSLRLADSDTHYF. In nucleotides, the CDR3 is TGTGCCAGCAGCTTAAGGCTAGCGGACTCAGATACGCACTATTTT.

This sequence joins TRBV10-2 and TRBJ2-7; D might be TRBD1 or TRBD2, each matching 5 bases. The CDR3 contains 19 residues. V lost 7 bases, J lost 2 bases, and 30 bases lay in between. Looked up from germline, CDR1 is WSHSY and CDR2 is SAAADI. The CDR3 region is CASTPWGSVRNGATYEQYF. CDR3 DNA: TGCGCCAGCACTCCTTGGGGTAGCGTGAGGAACGGGGCGACCTACGAGCAGTACTTC.

Ten or more counts support this clonotype. The chain has TRBV5-5 and TRBJ2-5, with TRBD1 identical over 8 bases. This CDR3 has 13 amino acids. Germline CDR1 reads SGHKS; CDR2 reads YYEKEE (reference sequence). Losses at the gene ends were 4 bases for V and 2 bases for J; bases not matched to a gene: 1. The CDR3 DNA is TGTGCCAGCAGCCGACAGGGGCAAGAGACCCAGTACTTC. It specifies CASSRQGQETQYF.

Concerning this clonotype itself: Compared with germline, one end of the junction differs, possibly owing to a read error. The CDR3 coding sequence is TGCGCCAGCGGCTTGTTATCACAAGGCTACGTGCAGTACTTC. It specifies CASGLLSQGYVQYF. This chain uses TRBV5-1 with TRBJ2-7; D gene unclear. The CDR3 loop spans 14 amino acids. Per germline, CDR1 SGHRS and CDR2 YFSETQ.

This chain links TRBV29-1 with TRBJ2-3, with a tentative D call TRBD2 (5 bases). This CDR3 region has 15 residues. V lost 4 bases and J 0 bases, leaving 14 bases between the germline ends. Germline values: CDR1 SQVTM, CDR2 ANQGSEA. DNA for the CDR3: TGCAGCGTTGCTCACGGGGTAGATAGCACAGATACGCAGTATTTT. Its translation is CSVAHGVDSTDTQYF.

The chain recombines TRBV7-9 with TRBJ1-1, with no clear D. Per germline, CDR1 SEHNR and CDR2 FQNEAQ (reference sequence). The CDR3 runs to 13 residues. Trimming stripped 4 bases from V and 10 bases from J, with 16 bases between. The DNA for the CDR3 is TGTGCCAGCAGCTCGCAGATGAACTCTGGAGCTTTCTTT. It specifies CASSSQMNSGAFF.

To note about this clonotype: It is likely a read error, because the conserved phenylalanine at the end of the CDR3 is missing. This chain uses TRBV12-3 or TRBV12-4 with TRBJ2-5; D may be TRBD2 (6 bases). There are 14 residues in the CDR3. In DNA, the CDR3 is TGTGTCAGCAGTTTAGGGGACTGGGAAGAGACCCAGTACTCC. Encoded protein: CVSSLGDWEETQYS.

With respect to this clonotype: This may come from a read error, since a much larger clone is one base off. This chain connects TRBV7-8 to TRBJ2-3; D possibly matches TRBD1 or TRBD2 (7 bases each). CDR1 and CDR2 from the germline V gene are SGHVS and FQNEAQ. Trimming cost V 3 bases and J 1 base, with 26 bases left between them. The CDR3 is made up of 20 amino acids. The CDR3 nucleotides read TGTGCCAGCAGCTTCCCACTCGTCAGGGGGGGTTTGAGGCGCACAGATACGCAGTATTTT. This codes for CASSFPLVRGGLRRTDTQYF.